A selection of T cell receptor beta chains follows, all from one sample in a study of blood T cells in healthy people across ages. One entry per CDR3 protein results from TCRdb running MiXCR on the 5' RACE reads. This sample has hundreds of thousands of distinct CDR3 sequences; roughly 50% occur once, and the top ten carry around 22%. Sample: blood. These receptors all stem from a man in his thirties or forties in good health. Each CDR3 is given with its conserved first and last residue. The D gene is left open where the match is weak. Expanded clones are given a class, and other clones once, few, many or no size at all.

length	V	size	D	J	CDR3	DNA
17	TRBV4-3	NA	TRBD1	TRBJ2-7	CASSQEMDRAVSYEQYF	TGCGCCAGCAGCCAAGAAATGGACAGGGCGGTTTCCTACGAGCAGTACTTC
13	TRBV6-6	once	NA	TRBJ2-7	CASNPDPIYEQYF	TGCGCCAGCAACCCGGATCCGATCTACGAGCAGTACTTC
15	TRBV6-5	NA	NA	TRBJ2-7	CASSYSSGEAYEQYF	TGTGCCAGCAGTTACTCATCAGGGGAGGCGTACGAGCAGTACTTC
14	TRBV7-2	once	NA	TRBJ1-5	CASSLQRGDQPQHF	TGTGCCAGCAGCTTACAGAGAGGGGATCAGCCCCAGCATTTT
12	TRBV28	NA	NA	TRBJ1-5	CANQMGNQPQHF	TGTGCCAACCAGATGGGCAATCAGCCCCAGCATTTT
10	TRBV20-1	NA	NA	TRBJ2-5	CSAGFGTQYF	TGCAGTGCTGGGTTTGGGACCCAGTACTTC
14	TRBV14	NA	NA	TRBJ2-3	CASSSGAGADTQYF	TGTGCCAGCAGCTCTGGGGCAGGGGCAGATACGCAGTATTTT
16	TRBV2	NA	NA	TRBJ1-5	CASSEEWLSYNQPQHF	TGTGCCAGCAGTGAAGAGTGGCTAAGTTACAATCAGCCCCAGCATTTT
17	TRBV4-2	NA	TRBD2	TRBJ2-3	CASSPTGTSVSTDTQYF	TGTGCCAGCAGCCCCACCGGGACTAGCGTTAGCACAGATACGCAGTATTTT
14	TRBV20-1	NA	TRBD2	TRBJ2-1	CSQKLAGAYNEQFF	TGCAGCCAAAAACTAGCGGGGGCTTACAATGAGCAGTTCTTC
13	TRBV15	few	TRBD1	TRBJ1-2	CATSIDRGRDYTF	TGTGCCACCAGCATTGACAGGGGGCGCGACTACACCTTC
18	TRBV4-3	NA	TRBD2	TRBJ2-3	CASSQDGPRAGGTDTQYF	TGCGCCAGCAGCCAAGATGGGCCCCGAGCGGGAGGGACGGATACGCAGTATTTT
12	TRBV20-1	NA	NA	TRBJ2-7	CSASRISYEQYF	TGCAGTGCTTCTCGTATATCCTACGAGCAGTACTTC
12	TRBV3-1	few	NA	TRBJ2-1	CASSQGWHEQFF	TGTGCCAGCAGCCAAGGTTGGCATGAGCAGTTCTTC
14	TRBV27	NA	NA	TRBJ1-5	CASSLSIGNQPQHF	TGTGCCAGCAGTTTATCGATTGGCAATCAGCCCCAGCATTTT
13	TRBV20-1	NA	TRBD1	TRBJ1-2	CSARDRPTYGYTF	TGCAGTGCCAGGGACAGGCCAACCTATGGCTACACCTTC
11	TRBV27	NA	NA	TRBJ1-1	CASMLGTEAFF	TGTGCCAGCATGTTGGGCACTGAAGCTTTCTTT
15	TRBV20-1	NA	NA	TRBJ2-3	CSAIQPGASTDTQYF	TGCAGTGCTATCCAACCCGGGGCTAGCACAGATACGCAGTATTTT
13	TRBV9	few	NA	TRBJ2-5	CASSVGNQETQYF	TGTGCCAGCAGCGTCGGAAATCAAGAGACCCAGTACTTC
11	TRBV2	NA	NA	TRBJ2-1	CASRAVAEQFF	TGTGCCAGCCGGGCCGTAGCGGAGCAGTTCTTC
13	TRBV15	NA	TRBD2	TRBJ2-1	CATSLAGRDEQFF	TGTGCCACCAGTTTAGCGGGGAGGGATGAGCAGTTCTTC
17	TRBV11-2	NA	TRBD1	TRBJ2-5	CASSSSQGARGQETQYF	TGTGCCAGCAGCTCATCCCAGGGGGCGCGGGGCCAAGAGACCCAGTACTTC
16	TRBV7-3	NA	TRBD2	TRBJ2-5	CASSSSKKRDVETQYF	TGTGCCAGCAGCTCATCGAAAAAGCGGGACGTAGAGACCCAGTACTTC
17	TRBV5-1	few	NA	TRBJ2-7	CASSFGGTRGVFYEQYF	TGCGCCAGCAGCTTTGGGGGGACACGGGGGGTATTCTACGAGCAGTACTTC
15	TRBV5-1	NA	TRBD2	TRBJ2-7	CASSSSLAGTNEQYF	TGCGCCAGCAGCTCTTCACTAGCGGGGACTAACGAGCAGTACTTC
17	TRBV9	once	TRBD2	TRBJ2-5	CASSVGGRGLAESEQYF	TGTGCCAGCAGCGTAGGAGGAAGGGGACTAGCGGAAAGTGAGCAGTACTTC
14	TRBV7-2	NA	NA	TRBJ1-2	CASSSAGDNYGYTF	TGTGCCAGCAGCTCCGCGGGGGATAACTATGGCTACACCTTC
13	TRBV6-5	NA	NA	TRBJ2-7	CASSYRQGGEQYF	TGTGCCAGCAGTTATCGTCAAGGAGGCGAGCAGTACTTC